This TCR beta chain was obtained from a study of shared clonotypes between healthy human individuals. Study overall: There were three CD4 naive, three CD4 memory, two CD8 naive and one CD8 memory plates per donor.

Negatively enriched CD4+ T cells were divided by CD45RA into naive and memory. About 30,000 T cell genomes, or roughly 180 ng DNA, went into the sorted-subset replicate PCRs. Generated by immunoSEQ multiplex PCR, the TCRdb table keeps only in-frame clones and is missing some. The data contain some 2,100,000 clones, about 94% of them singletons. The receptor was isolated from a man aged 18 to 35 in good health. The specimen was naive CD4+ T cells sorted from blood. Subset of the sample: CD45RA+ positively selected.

The CDR3 region is CASSRDRGNGYTF. The CDR3 DNA reads as TGCGCCAGCAGCCGTGACAGGGGGAATGGCTACACCTTC. The V call is TRBV10-2, the J call TRBJ1-2, with 9 bases matching TRBD1. Germline assignment: CDR1 WSHSY and CDR2 SAAADI. The CDR3 extends over 13 amino acids. Trimming at V came to 6 bases and at J to 6 bases, leaving 5 bases not matched to a gene.